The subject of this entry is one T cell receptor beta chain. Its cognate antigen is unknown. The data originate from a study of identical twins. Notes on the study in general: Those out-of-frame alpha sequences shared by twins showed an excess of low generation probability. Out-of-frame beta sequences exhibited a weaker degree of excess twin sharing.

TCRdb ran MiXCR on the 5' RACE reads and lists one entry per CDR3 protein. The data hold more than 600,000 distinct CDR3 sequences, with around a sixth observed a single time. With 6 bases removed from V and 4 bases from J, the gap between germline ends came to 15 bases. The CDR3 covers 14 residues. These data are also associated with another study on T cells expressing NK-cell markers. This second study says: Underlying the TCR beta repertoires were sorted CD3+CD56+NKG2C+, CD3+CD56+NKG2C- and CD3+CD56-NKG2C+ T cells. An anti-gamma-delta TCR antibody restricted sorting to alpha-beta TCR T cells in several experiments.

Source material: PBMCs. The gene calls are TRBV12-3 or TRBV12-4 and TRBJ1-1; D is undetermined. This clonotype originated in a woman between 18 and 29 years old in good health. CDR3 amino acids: CASSQRGRGTEAFF. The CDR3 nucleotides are TGTGCCAGCAGCCAGCGAGGGAGAGGCACTGAAGCTTTCTTT.